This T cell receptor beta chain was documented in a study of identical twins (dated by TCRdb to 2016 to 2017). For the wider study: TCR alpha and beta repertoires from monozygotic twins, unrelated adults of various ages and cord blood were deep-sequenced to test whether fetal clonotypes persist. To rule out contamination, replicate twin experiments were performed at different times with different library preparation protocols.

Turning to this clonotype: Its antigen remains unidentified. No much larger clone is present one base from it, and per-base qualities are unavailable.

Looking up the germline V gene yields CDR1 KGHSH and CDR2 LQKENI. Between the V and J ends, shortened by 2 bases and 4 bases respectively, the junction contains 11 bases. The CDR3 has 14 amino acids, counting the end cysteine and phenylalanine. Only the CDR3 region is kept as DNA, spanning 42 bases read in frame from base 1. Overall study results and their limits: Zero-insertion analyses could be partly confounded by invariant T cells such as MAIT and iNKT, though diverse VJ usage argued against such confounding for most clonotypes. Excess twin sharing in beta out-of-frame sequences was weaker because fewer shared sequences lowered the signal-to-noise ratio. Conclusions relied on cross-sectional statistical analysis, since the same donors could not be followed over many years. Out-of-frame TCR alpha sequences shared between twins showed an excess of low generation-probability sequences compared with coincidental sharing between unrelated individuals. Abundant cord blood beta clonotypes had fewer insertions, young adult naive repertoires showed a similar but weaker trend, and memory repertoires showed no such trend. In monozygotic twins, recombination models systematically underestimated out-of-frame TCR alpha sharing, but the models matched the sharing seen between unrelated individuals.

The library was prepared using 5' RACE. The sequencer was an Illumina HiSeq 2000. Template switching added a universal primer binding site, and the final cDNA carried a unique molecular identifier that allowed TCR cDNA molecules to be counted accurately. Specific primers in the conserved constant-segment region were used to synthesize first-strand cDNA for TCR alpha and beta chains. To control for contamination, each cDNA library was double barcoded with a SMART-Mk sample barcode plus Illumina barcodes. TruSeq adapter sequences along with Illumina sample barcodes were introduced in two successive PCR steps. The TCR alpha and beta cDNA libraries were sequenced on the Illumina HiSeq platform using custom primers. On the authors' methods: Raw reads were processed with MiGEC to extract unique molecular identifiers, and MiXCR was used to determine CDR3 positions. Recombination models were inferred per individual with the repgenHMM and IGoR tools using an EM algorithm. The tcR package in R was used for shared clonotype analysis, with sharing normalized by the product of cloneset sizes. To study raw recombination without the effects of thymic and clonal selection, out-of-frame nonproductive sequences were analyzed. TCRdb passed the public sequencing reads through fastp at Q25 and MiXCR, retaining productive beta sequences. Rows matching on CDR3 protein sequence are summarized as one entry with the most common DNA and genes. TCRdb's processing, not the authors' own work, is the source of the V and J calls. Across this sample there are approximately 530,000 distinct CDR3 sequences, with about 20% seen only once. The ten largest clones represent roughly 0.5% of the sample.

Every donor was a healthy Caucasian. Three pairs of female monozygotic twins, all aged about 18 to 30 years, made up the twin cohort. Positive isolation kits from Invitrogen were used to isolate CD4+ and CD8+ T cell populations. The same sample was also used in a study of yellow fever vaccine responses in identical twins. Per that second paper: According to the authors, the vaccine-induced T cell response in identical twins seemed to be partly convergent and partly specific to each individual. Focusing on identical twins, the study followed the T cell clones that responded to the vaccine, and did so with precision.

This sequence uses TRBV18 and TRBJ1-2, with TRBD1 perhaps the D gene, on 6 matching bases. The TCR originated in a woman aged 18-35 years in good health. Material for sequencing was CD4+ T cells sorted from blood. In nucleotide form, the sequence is TGTGCCAGCTCACCAGGGCAGGGGACCTATGGCTACACCTTC. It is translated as CASSPGQGTYGYTF.